This T cell receptor beta chain was recorded in a study of blood T cell repertoires in COVID-19 (dated by TCRdb to about 2020). General notes on the study: Collaborator samples came from the United States, Italy and Spain and covered acute and convalescent phases of COVID-19. Subjects who had been exposed to COVID-19, were actively infected with it, or had recovered from it provided the deeply sampled blood TCRbeta repertoires that made up the dataset. The samples were drawn from the first 160 participants of the ongoing ImmuneRACE study and from over a thousand subjects provided by 6 global collaborators. The sample metadata nearly always contained a de-identified subject ID, COVID-19 status, age in years and sex. The material from the prospective study consisted of cDNA or gDNA derived from T cells, B-cell-depleted T cells, or PBMCs. The repertoires were released in a freely available public database intended as a resource for research on the immune response to SARS-CoV-2. HLA class I and class II types, where available, came from metadata supplied by the sample provider rather than from assay-based typing.

Summary of the overall study and its limitations: The quantity of clinical and demographic metadata differed by source and by participant and was supplied without curation.

Notes on this clone: Its specific antigen is unknown. Base qualities are missing; no much larger clone stands one base away.

TCRbeta CDR3 regions were amplified from genomic DNA using the immunoSEQ Assay, a bias-controlled multiplex PCR. In the paper's pipeline: Within the assay, amplification of reference gene primers was used to estimate how many nucleated cells each sample contained. To quantify the absolute abundance of each unique TCRbeta CDR3 rearrangement, sequence reads were collapsed and filtered. Productive Simpson clonality was computed per sample as the square root of Simpson's diversity index over productive rearrangements. Not all clones reach the TCRdb copy of this immuneACCESS table, which keeps in-frame sequences only. Checked studies attribute under half of the gap to unresolved V genes and leave the rest unexplained. That table furnishes V, J and clone size, whereas the DNA furnished D and trimming. For this sample there are over 200,000 clones; roughly 89% appear just once. Roughly 6.2% of the sample lies in the top ten.

Enrolling through a virtual design, the prospective study's participants ranged in age from about 18 to 100 years and lived across roughly 23 United States geographic areas. To assign participants to cohorts, the prospective study relied on clinical history that participants themselves reported in a screening survey and a study questionnaire. Recovered participants in ImmuneRACE Cohort 3 were defined by two consecutive negative NP/OP PCR tests, clearance by a healthcare professional, or resolution of symptoms. In the prospective study, whole blood, serum and a nasopharyngeal or oropharyngeal swab were collected from each participant by mobile phlebotomists. Participants in the prospective study had the option to provide additional blood draws and questionnaires over an approximately 2-month period. Blood samples from the prospective study were shipped frozen or at room temperature prior to DNA extraction.

Ends trimmed: V by 5 bases, J by 0 bases; bases unmatched to a gene: 3. From the cysteine up to the phenylalanine, the CDR3 has a length of 16 residues. The DNA shown is the 48-base CDR3, in frame from base 1. CDR1 and CDR2 are read off the germline V gene (reference sequence) as LNHNV and YYDKDF. The sequence came from a woman aged 40 to 55 who had recovered from COVID-19. The sequence links TRBV15 to TRBJ2-1; 11 of the junction bases match TRBD2. Input material: PBMCs or T cells enriched from blood (not recorded which). The DNA sequence follows: TGTGCCACCAGCGCGGGACTAGCGGCCTCCTACAATGAGCAGTTCTTC. Its protein reads: CATSAGLAASYNEQFF.